Sequencing of this T cell receptor (beta chain) was carried out in a study of T cells after yellow fever vaccination. Each CDR3 protein is one row after TCRdb ran MiXCR on the 5' RACE reads. The data hold roughly 160,000 distinct CDR3 sequences, with 9.3% observed a single time. Sequencing was performed on CD8+ T cells sorted from PBMCs, taken 45 days after the yellow fever booster vaccination. The source of this sequence is a man younger than 35 who received the YFV17D yellow fever vaccine.

The CDR3 reads CASTQGGDQPQHF. The CDR3 coding sequence is TGTGCCAGCACGCAGGGGGGGGATCAGCCCCAGCATTTT. The chain links TRBV19 to TRBJ1-5, with TRBD1 matching over 7 bases. This CDR3 region has 13 residues. V lost 9 bases, J lost 5 bases, and 7 bases stayed unmatched. The germline V gene encodes CDR1 LNHDA and CDR2 SQIVND (reference sequence). Variable domain in full (rest from reference TRBV19 and TRBJ1-5): DGGITQSPKYLFRKEGQNVTLSCEQNLNHDAMYWYRQDPGQGLRLIYYSQIVNDFQKGDIAEGYSVSREKKESFPLTVTSAQKNPTAFYLCASTQGGDQPQHFGDGTRLSIL.